This entry lists 19 T cell receptor beta chains sequenced from one sample in a study of cytomegalovirus exposure and HLA in healthy donors. The PCR used 60 Vbeta and 13 Jbeta primers. The data were produced by immunoSEQ multiplex PCR, yet TCRdb's version contains in-frame clones alone and is incomplete. Of tens of thousands of clones listed, about 77% are singletons. Sequencing input: PBMCs. These TCRs come from a male donor in good health and CMV-seropositive.

The chain couples TRBV5-1 to TRBJ2-5; D is perhaps TRBD2 (6 bases). Matching the DNA end better, TRBJ2-7 makes the J call doubtful. The CDR3 length is 16 residues. In germline, CDR1 is SGHRS, CDR2 YFSETQ. The DNA of the CDR3 is TGCGCCAGCAGCTTGGCTGTGACTAGGCAAAGCTACGAGCAGTACTTC. Protein product: CASSLAVTRQSYEQYF.

The rearrangement links TRBV5-1 to TRBJ2-1; 10 bases fit TRBD1. Germline V gene data show CDR1 as SGHRS and CDR2 as YFSETQ. Germline trimming cut 5 bases from V and 3 bases from J; bases unmatched to any gene: 23. The CDR3 spans 21 residues. The CDR3 DNA sequence: TGCGCCAGCAGACCGGGGACAGGGGTTCCCCGGACTAGTGCATTCTACAATGAGCAGTTCTTC. Translating gives CASRPGTGVPRTSAFYNEQFF.

The genes are TRBV30 and TRBJ2-5, with 7 bases lining up with TRBD1. This CDR3 has 12 residues. V lost 0 bases, J lost 12 bases, and 7 bases stayed unmatched. Germline assignment: CDR1 GTSNPN and CDR2 SVGIG (reference sequence). CDR3 nucleotides: TGTGCCTGGAGTGTACTTGGGGGACAGAAGTACTTC. It yields the protein CAWSVLGGQKYF.

V is TRBV4-2 and J is TRBJ2-3; 10 bases align to TRBD2. Unmatched junction bases numbered 12, after V lost 0 bases and J lost 3 bases. Germline CDR1 is LGHNA and CDR2 is YNFKEQ. The CDR3 sequence is 19 residues long. The CDR3 DNA reads TGTGCCAGCAGCCAAGATCTGTCTAGCGGGAGTTTAAGTACAGATACGCAGTATTTT. This translates into CASSQDLSSGSLSTDTQYF.

The chain employs TRBV19 and TRBJ2-3; a weak D match, TRBD2 (6 bases). CDR3 length: 14 residues. Germline values: CDR1 LNHDA, CDR2 SQIVND (reference sequence). Trimming took off 7 bases at V and 2 bases at J, with 13 bases between the two ends. CDR3 amino acids: CASTGRGYTDTQYF. In nucleotides, the CDR3 is TGTGCCAGTACAGGGCGGGGTTACACAGATACGCAGTATTTT.

The chain employs TRBV7-3 and TRBJ2-3, with 11 positions matching TRBD2. CDR1 SGHTA and CDR2 FQGTGA come from the germline V gene. The CDR3 loop spans 15 amino acids. The J segment lost 4 bases and the V segment lost 7 bases, leaving 7 bases of the junction unmatched. CDR3 bases: TGTGCCAGCAAAGCTAGCGGGAGGTCGGCAGATACGCAGTATTTT. Protein product: CASKASGRSADTQYF.

The chain has TRBV6-1 and TRBJ1-2; D not certain. Germline CDR1 reads MNHNS; CDR2 reads SASEGT. The CDR3 has 12 residues. Between the trimmed V and J ends, which lost 2 bases and 7 bases, there was a span of 8 bases. CDR3 region: CASSEMQFGYTF. CDR3 DNA sequence: TGTGCCAGCAGTGAAATGCAGTTTGGCTACACCTTC.

This sequence joins TRBV9 and TRBJ2-2, with D tentatively TRBD2 (6 bases). The CDR3 is 16 amino acids. The germline gives CDR1 SGDLS, CDR2 YYNGEE. Trimming took off 0 bases at V and 1 base at J, with 10 bases between the two ends. The CDR3, as DNA: TGTGCCAGCAGCGTAGTCGGGACTGGGAACACCGGGGAGCTGTTTTTT. This translates into CASSVVGTGNTGELFF. The full variable domain, in which reference TRBV9 and TRBJ2-2 provide the parts outside the CDR3, is DSGVTQTPKHLITATGQRVTLRCSPRSGDLSVYWYQQSLDQGLQFLIQYYNGEERAKGNILERFSAQQFPDLHSELNLSSLELGDSALYFCASSVVGTGNTGELFFGEGSRLTVL.

This chain connects TRBV6-1 to TRBJ1-6; 7 bases align to TRBD1. Trimming at V came to 4 bases and at J to 9 bases, leaving 12 bases not matched to a gene. The CDR3 covers 16 residues. Germline CDR1 MNHNS, CDR2 SASEGT. CDR3 amino acids: CASSAWAGGASSPLHF. In DNA form, the CDR3 reads TGTGCCAGCAGTGCCTGGGCAGGGGGTGCGAGTTCACCCCTCCACTTT.

Only one count was recorded for this clone. The chain carries TRBV6-5 and TRBJ2-2, with TRBD2 matching over 11 bases. CDR1 MNHEY and CDR2 SVGAGI come from the germline V gene. The CDR3 runs 16 residues. V dropped 4 bases and J dropped 10; count of bases not matched to a gene: 11. CDR3 bases: TGTGCCAGCAGTTTCCGACTAGCGGGGCGGCCTGTGGAGCTGTTTTTT. It translates to CASSFRLAGRPVELFF.

V usage is TRBV28 and J usage is TRBJ1-5, with 8 bases aligning to TRBD1. V was pared by 8 bases and J by 4 bases, with 13 bases of the junction left unmatched. The germline gives CDR1 MDHEN, CDR2 SYDVKM. This CDR3 contains 16 residues. For the CDR3, the DNA is TGTGCCAGCTGGGGGTCTGGACAGGGACTAAATCAGCCCCAGCATTTT. It yields the protein CASWGSGQGLNQPQHF. Based on the CDR3 plus reference TRBV28 and TRBJ1-5, the full variable domain is DVKVTQSSRYLVKRTGEKVFLECVQDMDHENMFWYRQDPGLGLRLIYFSYDVKMKEKGDIPEGYSVSREKKERFSLILESASTNQTSMYLCASWGSGQGLNQPQHFGDGTRLSIL.

The chain links TRBV5-4 to TRBJ2-1; 9 nucleotides line up with TRBD2. Germline V lookup: CDR1 SGHNT, CDR2 YYREEE (reference sequence). CDR3 length: 14 residues. Trimming took 3 bases from V and 8 from J; bases not matched to a gene: 6. The CDR3, as DNA: TGTGCCAGCAGCTCCCGGACTAGCGCTCATGAGCAGTTCTTC. It is translated as CASSSRTSAHEQFF.

The chain recombines TRBV5-1 with TRBJ2-1, with D possibly being TRBD2 (6 bases). Between the trimmed V and J ends, which lost 4 bases and 1 base, there was a span of 18 bases. This CDR3 is built from 17 residues. Germline lookup yields CDR1 SGHRS and CDR2 YFSETQ. The DNA of the CDR3 is TGCGCCAGCAGCCCCGACCCCAGCGGGCAGTCCTACAATGAGCAGTTCTTC. Translated, it gives CASSPDPSGQSYNEQFF.

The chain is built from TRBV14 and TRBJ2-5; D might be TRBD1 (6 bases). V lost 1 base, J lost 1 base, and 10 bases lay in between. CDR1 is SGHDN, CDR2 FVKESK, per germline. This CDR3 region has 15 residues. The CDR3 bases are TGTGCCAGCAGCCAAGGCGACAGGTTCCAAGAGACCCAGTACTTC. Its protein product is CASSQGDRFQETQYF. Full variable domain (outside the CDR3, taken from reference TRBV14 and TRBJ2-5): EAGVTQFPSHSVIEKGQTVTLRCDPISGHDNLYWYRRVMGKEIKFLLHFVKESKQDESGMPNNRFLAERTGGTYSTLKVQPAELEDSGVYFCASSQGDRFQETQYFGPGTRLLVL.

In this sample, this clone turned up a few times. For the CDR3, the DNA is TGTGCCAGCACTATAAACCCCCAGGGAACCTACGAGCAGTACTTC. Its protein product is CASTINPQGTYEQYF. This chain joins TRBV27 and TRBJ2-7, with a possible D match to TRBD1 (5 bases). The V gene lost 7 bases and the J gene lost 2 bases, with 18 bases spanning the gap. In germline, CDR1 is MNHEY, CDR2 SMNVEV (reference sequence). The CDR3 runs 15 residues.

The J gene is TRBJ2-7, the V gene TRBV28; 7 bases are shared with TRBD2. The germline V gene has CDR1 MDHEN and CDR2 SYDVKM. CDR3 length: 14 amino acids. The ends lost 6 bases at V and 6 bases at J; junction bases unmatched: 11. The CDR3 spells CASSYPGGGPEQYF. CDR3 DNA: TGTGCCAGCAGCTACCCTGGGGGAGGGCCCGAGCAGTACTTC.

The chain employs TRBV7-2 and TRBJ1-2; no clear D gene. Trimming left V 5 bases short and J 4 bases short, with 23 bases between. CDR3 size: 17 residues. Germline CDR1 and CDR2: SGHTA and FQGNSA. CDR3 nucleotides: TGTGCCAGCAGCGCCGACGAGGCGGCTTTGATTGGCTATGGCTACACCTTC. Translated, it gives CASSADEAALIGYGYTF.

This clone has just one count. Given the absence of the conserved phenylalanine or tryptophan at the CDR3 end, a read error is likely. The DNA is omitted, as the CDR3 cannot be located on it reliably, and the CDR3 follows TCRdb's listing. V usage is TRBV7-9 and J usage is TRBJ2-7; the D call of TRBD1 is as the table states it, not checked on the DNA. Ends included, the CDR3 has 13 residues. The germline gives CDR1 SEHNR, CDR2 FQNEAQ (reference sequence). The CDR3 protein is CASSLPGQGRLVI.

The V gene is TRBV10-1, the J gene TRBJ2-1, with 7 nucleotides matching TRBD2. The CDR3 consists of 14 residues. V trimming: 10 bases; J trimming: 9 bases; junction bases outside the gene matches: 15. CDR1 is WNHNN, CDR2 SYGVQD, per germline (reference sequence). The CDR3 here is CATSIAGGSSEQFF. The CDR3 region has the DNA TGCGCCACTTCGATAGCGGGCGGGTCATCTGAGCAGTTCTTC.